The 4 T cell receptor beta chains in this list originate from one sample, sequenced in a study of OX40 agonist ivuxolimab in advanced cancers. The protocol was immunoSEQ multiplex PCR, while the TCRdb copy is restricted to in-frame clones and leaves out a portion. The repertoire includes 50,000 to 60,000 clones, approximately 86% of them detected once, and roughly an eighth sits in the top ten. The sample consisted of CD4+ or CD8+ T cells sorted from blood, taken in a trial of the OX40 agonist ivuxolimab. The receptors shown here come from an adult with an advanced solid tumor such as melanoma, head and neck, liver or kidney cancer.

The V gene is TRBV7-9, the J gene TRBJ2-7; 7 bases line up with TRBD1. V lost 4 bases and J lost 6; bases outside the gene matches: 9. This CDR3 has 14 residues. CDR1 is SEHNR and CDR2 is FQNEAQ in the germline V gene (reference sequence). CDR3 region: CASSYYRGHGEQYF. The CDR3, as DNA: TGTGCCAGCAGCTACTACAGGGGTCATGGCGAGCAGTACTTC.

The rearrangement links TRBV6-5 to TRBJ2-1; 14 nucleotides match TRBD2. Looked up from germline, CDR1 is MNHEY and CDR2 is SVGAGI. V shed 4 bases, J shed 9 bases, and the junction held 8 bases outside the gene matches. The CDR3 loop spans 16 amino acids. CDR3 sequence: CASSFGTSGRSSEQFF. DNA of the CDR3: TGTGCCAGCAGTTTCGGGACTAGCGGGAGATCCAGTGAGCAGTTCTTC.

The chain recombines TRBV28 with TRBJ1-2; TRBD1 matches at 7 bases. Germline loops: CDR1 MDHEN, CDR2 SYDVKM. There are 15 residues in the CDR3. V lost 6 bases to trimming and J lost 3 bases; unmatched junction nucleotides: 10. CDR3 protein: CASSPRQGWYYGYTF. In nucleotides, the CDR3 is TGTGCCAGCAGCCCAAGACAGGGTTGGTACTATGGCTACACCTTC.

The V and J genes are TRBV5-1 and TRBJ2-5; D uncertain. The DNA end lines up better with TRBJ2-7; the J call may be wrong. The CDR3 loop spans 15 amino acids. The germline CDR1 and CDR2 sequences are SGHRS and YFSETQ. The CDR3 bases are TGCGCCAGCAGCTTGGGGCAGCCTGACGCCGACGAGCAGTACTTC. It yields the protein CASSLGQPDADEQYF.